This TCR beta chain was observed in a study of T cell changes during pregnancy in multiple sclerosis. This clone was recorded once. In germline, CDR1 is SGDLS, CDR2 YYNGEE. Deletions cut 0 bases from V and 2 bases from J, with 14 bases between. This CDR3 is built from 16 residues. Measured with immunoSEQ multiplex PCR; TCRdb has only the in-frame clones, and not every one. The sample records 70,000 to 75,000 clones, more than 90% being singletons. Material: peripheral blood, obtained in the second trimester of pregnancy. The receptor comes from a female donor in good health, enrolled as a control in a pregnancy study. This rearrangement joins TRBV9 to TRBJ2-5, with D unclear. This CDR3 is CASSVDGLGPQETQYF. As DNA, the CDR3 is TGTGCCAGCAGCGTAGACGGTCTAGGTCCTCAAGAGACCCAGTACTTC.